One sample yielded the 22 T cell receptor beta chains listed below, sequenced in a study of blood T cell repertoires in COVID-19. Assay used: immunoSEQ multiplex PCR; TCRdb lists only in-frame clones, some missing. The sample contains 130,000 to 150,000 clones, around nine tenths of which appear only once. Material for sequencing was peripheral blood. Source of these receptors: a woman between 45 and 65 years old with active or convalescent COVID-19.

J is TRBJ2-1 and V is TRBV11-3; the match to TRBD2 covers 7 bases. V lost 2 bases to trimming and J lost 2 bases; unmatched junction nucleotides: 3. This CDR3 is built from 15 residues. Germline CDR1 is SGHNT and CDR2 is YENEEA. Here the CDR3 DNA reads TGTGCCAGCAGCTTATTTAGCGGGCCCTACAATGAGCAGTTCTTC. Translated: CASSLFSGPYNEQFF.

This chain links TRBV28 with TRBJ2-3; a possible D gene is TRBD1 (6 bases). The CDR3 sequence is 14 residues long. Germline CDR1 reads MDHEN; CDR2 reads SYDVKM. Trimming removed 6 bases from V and 6 bases from J, with 16 bases in between. The CDR3 nucleotides are TGTGCCAGCAGGCTACGTGGGGGCCGGGATACGCAGTATTTT. Protein: CASRLRGGRDTQYF.

This rearrangement joins TRBV4-3 to TRBJ2-2; a possible D gene is TRBD2 (6 bases). Trimming stripped 1 base from V and 4 bases from J, with 7 bases between. The germline V gene has CDR1 LGHNA and CDR2 YSLEER. This CDR3 has 14 amino acids. As DNA, the CDR3 is TGCGCCAGCAGCCAAGGGAGGGCCACCGGGGAGCTGTTTTTT. Protein sequence: CASSQGRATGELFF.

The rearrangement links TRBV6-5 to TRBJ2-2, with 7 bases identical to TRBD1. Per germline, CDR1 MNHEY and CDR2 SVGAGI. The CDR3 loop spans 15 amino acids. With V trimmed by 6 bases and J by 1 base, 5 bases remained unmatched. The CDR3 sequence is CASRRDSLNTGELFF. The CDR3 bases are TGTGCCAGCAGGAGGGACAGCCTGAACACCGGGGAGCTGTTTTTT.

V and J are TRBV5-1 and TRBJ2-4; D remains unclear. V lost 1 base and J lost 2, with 7 bases in between. The CDR3 covers 14 residues. CDR1 and CDR2 from the germline V gene are SGHRS and YFSETQ. DNA of the CDR3: TGCGCCAGCAGCTTGAAACAGACCAAAAACATTCAGTACTTC. This encodes CASSLKQTKNIQYF. Looking up the rest from reference TRBV5-1 and TRBJ2-4 gives the full variable domain: KAGVTQTPRYLIKTRGQQVTLSCSPISGHRSVSWYQQTPGQGLQFLFEYFSETQRNKGNFPGRFSGRQFSNSRSEMNVSTLELGDSALYLCASSLKQTKNIQYFGAGTRLSVL.

This clone was observed a handful of times. The chain joins TRBV6-6 to TRBJ1-3; D not resolved. This CDR3 spans 15 amino acids. Germline CDR1 is MNHNY and CDR2 is SVGAGI (reference sequence). The ends were cut back, 0 bases at V and 3 bases at J, with 9 bases in the middle. The CDR3 coding sequence is TGTGCCAGCAGTTACTCGGCAGACTATGGAAACACCATATATTTT. Residues: CASSYSADYGNTIYF.

The genes are TRBV7-2 and TRBJ1-6; 8 nucleotides match TRBD1. The CDR3 is 14 amino acids. V was clipped by 2 bases and J by 10 bases; unmatched bases: 4. CDR1 and CDR2 from the germline V gene are SGHTA and FQGNSA. CDR3 DNA sequence: TGTGCCAGCAGCTTACACAGGGGGGGGTCACCCCTCCACTTT. It codes for CASSLHRGGSPLHF.

This clone is deemed medium-sized. The rearrangement links TRBV19 to TRBJ1-6; D is perhaps TRBD1 (5 bases). CDR3 length equals 15 residues. With 6 bases removed from V and 6 bases from J, the gap between germline ends came to 15 bases. Germline values: CDR1 LNHDA, CDR2 SQIVND (reference sequence). The CDR3 nucleotides are TGTGCCAGTAGCGGCAGCGACAGCCCTAATTCACCCCTCCACTTT. Translating it yields CASSGSDSPNSPLHF.

Comments on this clone: In the same sample, other DNA sequences code for this CDR3. The rearrangement joins TRBV7-2 to TRBJ1-1; the D gene is possibly TRBD1 (6 bases). The V gene lost 4 bases and the J gene lost 1 base, with 7 bases spanning the gap. In germline, CDR1 is SGHTA, CDR2 FQGNSA. The length of the CDR3 is 13 residues. The CDR3 DNA follows: TGTGCCAGCAGCTCGGGACAGAACACTGAAGCTTTCTTT. This codes for CASSSGQNTEAFF. Combining the CDR3 with reference TRBV7-2 and TRBJ1-1 gives the whole variable domain GAGVSQSPSNKVTEKGKDVELRCDPISGHTALYWYRQSLGQGLEFLIYFQGNSAPDKSGLPSDRFSAERTGGSVSTLTIQRTQQEDSAVYLCASSSGQNTEAFFGQGTRLTVV.

The chain employs TRBV9 and TRBJ2-3, with D perhaps TRBD2 (5 bases). In germline, CDR1 is SGDLS, CDR2 YYNGEE. This CDR3 spans 16 amino acids. V lost 1 base to trimming and J lost 2 bases, with 14 bases between them. The CDR3 sequence is CASSVISGRDTDTQYF. The CDR3 region has the DNA TGTGCCAGCAGCGTAATCTCCGGACGGGACACAGATACGCAGTATTTT.

This sequence joins TRBV18 and TRBJ2-7, with D perhaps TRBD2 (6 bases). From germline, CDR1 is KGHSH and CDR2 LQKENI. The length of the CDR3 is 15 residues. V lost 3 bases, J lost 3 bases, and 15 bases lay in between. For the CDR3, the DNA is TGTGCCAGCTCACCCGAGGGACTCCGCCTCTACGAGCAGTACTTC. Translated: CASSPEGLRLYEQYF.

CDR3 amino acids: CATTRQGISPLHF. DNA for the CDR3: TGTGCCACTACAAGACAGGGAATATCACCCCTCCACTTT. This chain connects TRBV6-5 to TRBJ1-6; TRBD1 matches 7 bases. The germline V gene encodes CDR1 MNHEY and CDR2 SVGAGI. The CDR3 contains 13 residues. V lost 10 bases, J lost 10 bases, and 10 bases stayed unmatched.

The chain is built from TRBV7-3 and TRBJ1-4, with 9 nucleotides matching TRBD1. J gave up 6 bases and V 5 bases, and 28 bases lay outside the gene matches. Germline CDR1 reads SGHTA; CDR2 reads FQGTGA. The CDR3 has 22 residues. The CDR3 region is CASSLSTKLSGQGEGVDEKLFF. CDR3 DNA: TGTGCCAGCAGCCTATCCACCAAACTATCGGGACAGGGCGAAGGTGTAGATGAAAAACTGTTTTTT.

The chain uses TRBV4-1 and TRBJ2-7; D remains ambiguous. This CDR3 is built from 14 residues. The germline gives CDR1 MGHRA, CDR2 YSYEKL. The V and J ends lost 1 base and 5 bases respectively, with 12 bases between them. Here the CDR3 reads CASSQVPTSNEQYF. The CDR3 coding sequence is TGCGCCAGCAGCCAAGTCCCTACTTCAAACGAGCAGTACTTC.

This clone occurred once. The chain combines TRBV19 with TRBJ2-3; D gene ambiguous. V was shortened by 5 bases and J by 3 bases, with 3 bases between the two germline ends. The germline V gene has CDR1 LNHDA and CDR2 SQIVND (reference sequence). The CDR3 is 11 amino acids. The CDR3 reads CASSRTDTQYF. The CDR3 bases are TGTGCCAGTAGTCGTACAGATACGCAGTATTTT.

The chain employs TRBV6-2 or TRBV6-3 and TRBJ2-2; 13 nucleotides match TRBD2. Trimming cost V 4 bases and J 8 bases; bases outside gene matches: 10. Germline CDR1 MNHEY, CDR2 SVGEGT. This CDR3 comprises 17 residues. The CDR3 DNA reads TGTGCCAGCAGTTCCGACTGGGGGACTAGCGGGGAAGGGGAGCTGTTTTTT. This codes for CASSSDWGTSGEGELFF.

The chain employs TRBV7-2 and TRBJ2-1, with 9 bases matching TRBD1. The CDR3 consists of 15 residues. Germline loops: CDR1 SGHTA, CDR2 FQGNSA. After removal of 5 bases from V and 7 bases from J, the junction contained 9 bases not matched to a gene. The CDR3 region is CASSPQTGGRNEQFF. The DNA of the CDR3 is TGTGCCAGCAGCCCCCAGACAGGGGGTAGAAATGAGCAGTTCTTC.

The J gene is TRBJ1-1, the V gene TRBV18; the D gene is possibly TRBD1 (5 bases). This CDR3 is built from 14 residues. V was trimmed by 3 bases and J by 1 base, leaving 9 bases between them. Germline V gene sequence: CDR1 KGHSH, CDR2 LQKENI. The CDR3 region is CASSPRGSNTEAFF. CDR3 coding DNA: TGTGCCAGCTCACCGCGGGGCTCGAACACTGAAGCTTTCTTT. Supplemented by reference TRBV18 and TRBJ1-1, the full variable domain reads NAGVMQNPRHLVRRRGQEARLRCSPMKGHSHVYWYRQLPEEGLKFMVYLQKENIIDESGMPKERFSAEFPKEGPSILRIQQVVRGDSAAYFCASSPRGSNTEAFFGQGTRLTVV.

The chain recombines TRBV29-1 with TRBJ2-3; D gene unclear. The CDR3 extends over 13 amino acids. Trimming left V 3 bases short and J 6 bases short, with 13 bases between. Per the germline V gene, CDR1 is SQVTM and CDR2 is ANQGSEA. The CDR3 nucleotides read TGCAGCGTTGAGGGCCTATTTCAGGATACGCAGTATTTT. It specifies CSVEGLFQDTQYF.

The V call is TRBV11-1, the J call TRBJ2-1; 11 nucleotides align to TRBD2. There are 19 residues in the CDR3. V gave up 0 bases and J gave up 7 bases; unmatched junction bases: 14. Germline V lookup: CDR1 SGHAT, CDR2 FQDESV (reference sequence). This CDR3 reads CASSLAPGVAGGPDNEQFF. The CDR3 DNA is TGTGCCAGCAGCTTAGCGCCAGGGGTAGCGGGGGGGCCGGATAATGAGCAGTTCTTC.

V and J are TRBV28 and TRBJ2-1; perhaps TRBD1 as D (6 bases). The CDR3 length is 15 residues. V lost 6 bases and J lost 8, with 20 bases in between. Germline V gene sequence: CDR1 MDHEN, CDR2 SYDVKM. CDR3 residues: CASSPLSGVGHEQFF. The CDR3 nucleotides read TGTGCCAGCAGCCCCTTGTCAGGGGTCGGGCATGAGCAGTTCTTC.

The chain recombines TRBV4-3 with TRBJ2-7; 7 bases map to TRBD1. V was pared by 0 bases and J by 3 bases, with 2 bases of the junction left unmatched. CDR3 length equals 14 residues. Germline CDR1 is LGHNA and CDR2 is YSLEER. In DNA form, the CDR3 reads TGCGCCAGCAGCCAAGATGCAGGGGGCTACGAGCAGTACTTC. Amino acids: CASSQDAGGYEQYF.